The 15 T cell receptor beta chains in this list originate from one sample, sequenced in a study of human T cells and chemical hapten exposure. TCRdb itself ran the RACE reads through MiXCR, one entry per CDR3 protein. This table has under 130,000 distinct CDR3 sequences, approximately 11% appearing once. Time point in this sample: patch test 1, 2 weeks after DPC sensitization. Treatment given: therapeutic diphenylcyclopropenone sensitization with weekly scalp DPC. This specimen consisted of whole blood, obtained in connection with sensitization to the hapten diphenylcyclopropenone (DPC). The receptors come from a woman aged 40 to 55 with alopecia areata. Some clones in this sample may be carry-over from other donors' samples.

This chain connects TRBV7-9 to TRBJ2-3; D may be TRBD2 (6 bases). Germline-derived CDR1 and CDR2 are SEHNR and FQNEAQ (reference sequence). V was clipped by 5 bases and J by 4 bases, with 16 bases between them. The CDR3 runs to 15 residues. CDR3: CASSRLGGYSDTQYF. The DNA of the CDR3 is TGTGCCAGCAGCCGACTAGGAGGGTACTCAGATACGCAGTATTTT.

V is TRBV6-2 or TRBV6-3 and J is TRBJ2-1; TRBD2 might be the D (5 bases). Germline V gene lookup returns CDR1 MNHEY and CDR2 SVGEGT. V was cut by 0 bases and J by 3 bases, with 15 bases left in between. The CDR3 is made up of 17 amino acids. CDR3 in amino acids: CASSYSAGRPSYNEQFF. CDR3 DNA sequence: TGTGCCAGCAGTTACTCCGCGGGCAGACCGAGCTACAATGAGCAGTTCTTC.

The V and J genes are TRBV28 and TRBJ2-1, with TRBD2 matching over 7 bases. Germline V lookup: CDR1 MDHEN, CDR2 SYDVKM. J gave up 6 bases and V 2 bases, and 4 bases lay outside the gene matches. The CDR3 has 14 residues. CDR3 in amino acids: CASSLTGGANEQFF. The DNA for the CDR3 is TGTGCCAGCAGTTTAACGGGAGGCGCCAATGAGCAGTTCTTC.

The rearrangement joins TRBV7-2 to TRBJ1-3; D call uncertain. The germline V and J ends were trimmed by 6 bases and 4 bases, with 16 bases remaining between them. The V gene's germline CDR1 is SGHTA and CDR2 FQGNSA. The CDR3 is made up of 15 amino acids. Here the CDR3 reads CASRTDGGVGNTIYF. DNA of the CDR3: TGTGCCAGCAGAACCGATGGAGGAGTCGGAAACACCATATATTTT.

A few counts support this clonotype. The gene calls are TRBV12-5 and TRBJ2-7; the match to TRBD1 covers 7 bases. Trimming removed 7 bases from V and 4 bases from J; junction bases left unmatched: 4. The CDR3 is 12 residues long. In germline, CDR1 is LGHNT, CDR2 FRNRAP. In DNA, the CDR3 is TGTGCTAGTGCCCTGGACAGGTACGAGCAGTACTTC. Its translation is CASALDRYEQYF.

This clonotype was counted ten times or more. The chain carries TRBV5-1 and TRBJ2-5; 7 bases map to TRBD1. The ends lost 0 bases at V and 2 bases at J; junction bases unmatched: 1. The CDR3 totals 14 residues. Germline CDR1 reads SGHRS; CDR2 reads YFSETQ. This chain's CDR3 is CASSLGTGQETQYF. CDR3 sequence (DNA): TGCGCCAGCAGCTTGGGGACAGGTCAAGAGACCCAGTACTTC.

The rearrangement links TRBV7-2 to TRBJ1-5; 12 bases are a match to TRBD1. The CDR3 is 15 residues long. Germline V gene sequence: CDR1 SGHTA, CDR2 FQGNSA. V was clipped by 5 bases and J by 6 bases; unmatched bases: 5. CDR3 amino acids: CASSKGTGGSQPQHF. The CDR3 bases are TGTGCCAGCAGCAAAGGGACAGGGGGCTCTCAGCCCCAGCATTTT.

This clonotype was found many times. The chain is built from TRBV24-1 and TRBJ2-1; the match to TRBD1 covers 10 bases. CDR1 and CDR2 from the germline V gene are KGHDR and SFDVKD. Unmatched junction bases numbered 9, after V lost 3 bases and J lost 2 bases. This CDR3 spans 18 amino acids. The CDR3: CATSDQDKGQGPYNEQFF. The DNA for the CDR3 is TGTGCCACCAGTGATCAAGACAAGGGACAGGGGCCCTACAATGAGCAGTTCTTC.

This clonotype was counted a few times. The rearrangement uses TRBV6-5 and TRBJ2-3, with TRBD1 identical over 10 bases. The length of the CDR3 is 17 residues. V lost 0 bases, J lost 4 bases, and 7 bases stayed unmatched. The germline V gene encodes CDR1 MNHEY and CDR2 SVGAGI. The CDR3 DNA sequence: TGTGCCAGCAGTTACTCAAGCGACAGGGGGCGGGCAGATACGCAGTATTTT. Protein product: CASSYSSDRGRADTQYF.

The genes are TRBV14 and TRBJ1-6, with unresolved D. The CDR3 extends over 16 amino acids. V gave up 2 bases and J gave up 5 bases, with 13 bases separating them. Germline lookup yields CDR1 SGHDN and CDR2 FVKESK. The CDR3 region is CASSQSLGRNNSPLHF. DNA for the CDR3: TGTGCCAGCAGCCAATCGCTGGGGAGGAATAATTCACCCCTCCACTTT.

This clonotype was observed a handful of times. The rearrangement joins TRBV20-1 to TRBJ2-5; 12 nucleotides match TRBD2. The CDR3 loop spans 14 amino acids. From germline, CDR1 is DFQATT and CDR2 SNEGSKA (reference sequence). The V and J ends lost 5 bases and 7 bases, in that order; junction bases with no gene match: 8. As DNA, the CDR3 is TGCAGTGCTGGGGGACTAGCGGGTGCCCCGACCCAGTACTTC. Translation gives CSAGGLAGAPTQYF.

This clonotype was seen a handful of times. This chain links TRBV20-1 with TRBJ2-7; 14 positions agree with TRBD2. Trimming removed 0 bases from V and 6 bases from J; junction bases left unmatched: 4. Looked up from germline, CDR1 is DFQATT and CDR2 is SNEGSKA (reference sequence). There are 15 residues in the CDR3. The CDR3 coding sequence is TGCAGTGCTAGAGATAGGACTAGCGGGAGGACCGAGCAGTACTTC. Protein sequence: CSARDRTSGRTEQYF.

This chain connects TRBV6-5 to TRBJ2-7; TRBD1 is a possible D gene (6 bases). V was trimmed by 6 bases and J by 7 bases, leaving 13 bases between them. Per germline, CDR1 MNHEY and CDR2 SVGAGI. This CDR3 is built from 12 residues. The CDR3 sequence: CASSNREGEQYF. DNA for the CDR3: TGTGCCAGCAGCAACAGGGAAGGGGAGCAGTACTTC.

At least ten counts were recorded for this clonotype. This chain joins TRBV6-2 or TRBV6-3 and TRBJ1-2; D might be TRBD1 (6 bases). Germline assignment: CDR1 MNHEY and CDR2 SVGEGT. The CDR3 runs 15 residues. Trimming took 6 bases from V and 1 from J, leaving 15 bases between them. The CDR3 nucleotides read TGTGCCAGCAGCCCGACAGGAACAAATAACTATGGCTACACCTTC. It translates to CASSPTGTNNYGYTF.

This chain links TRBV27 with TRBJ1-2; possible D gene TRBD1, 5 bases. Trimming stripped 3 bases from V and 5 bases from J, with 13 bases between. Per the germline V gene, CDR1 is MNHEY and CDR2 is SMNVEV (reference sequence). The CDR3 length is 14 residues. Here the CDR3 DNA reads TGTGCCAGCAGTTTGAGGGGCCCGAGGTATGGCTACACCTTC. This sequence encodes CASSLRGPRYGYTF.